A selection of T cell receptor beta chains follows, all from one sample in a study of blood T cells in healthy people across ages. One entry per CDR3 protein results from TCRdb running MiXCR on the 5' RACE reads. The repertoire holds 1.5 million to 2 million distinct CDR3 sequences, over 25% seen once, with about 8% in the top ten. Sequenced sample: blood. The source is a woman aged 25 to 39 in good health. Each CDR3 is given with its conserved first and last residue. A D gene is named only where the DNA matches it firmly. Size values are once, few and many counts, or a class for expanded clones, and some rows have none.

V gene: TRBV2
D gene: TRBD2
clone size: -
J gene: TRBJ2-1
CDR3 DNA: TGTGCCAGCAGTGACTCGGCGGGGGGGCCGGATGAGCAGTTCTTC
CDR3 protein: CASSDSAGGPDEQFF

V gene: TRBV7-2
D gene: TRBD1
clone size: many
J gene: TRBJ2-7
CDR3 DNA: TGTGCCAGCAGCGCCGGACAGGGTTTCTACGAGCAGTACTTC
CDR3 protein: CASSAGQGFYEQYF

V gene: TRBV4-3
D gene: -
clone size: many
J gene: TRBJ1-1
CDR3 DNA: TGCGCCAGCAGCTTTCGGACGGAGAACACTGAAGCTTTCTTT
CDR3 protein: CASSFRTENTEAFF

V gene: TRBV6-6
D gene: TRBD2
clone size: many
J gene: TRBJ2-5
CDR3 DNA: TGTGCCAGCAAGCCCCCGGGGGGGCAAGAGACCCAGTACTTC
CDR3 protein: CASKPPGGQETQYF

V gene: TRBV5-1
D gene: -
clone size: many
J gene: TRBJ2-7
CDR3 DNA: TGCGCCAGCAGCTTCGGGACGGTATCCTACGAGCAGTACTTC
CDR3 protein: CASSFGTVSYEQYF

V gene: TRBV5-5
D gene: -
clone size: many
J gene: TRBJ2-7
CDR3 DNA: TGTGCCAGCAGCTTGGCCCCAATGCAGCAATACGAGCAGTACTTC
CDR3 protein: CASSLAPMQQYEQYF

V gene: TRBV5-1
D gene: -
clone size: -
J gene: TRBJ1-4
CDR3 DNA: TGCGCCGGCAGCTTCGGGACGGGTAATGAGAAACTGTTTTTT
CDR3 protein: CAGSFGTGNEKLFF

V gene: TRBV28
D gene: -
clone size: -
J gene: TRBJ1-1
CDR3 DNA: TGTGCCACCAACATTAAGGCAGGCAGCACTGAAGCTTTCTTT
CDR3 protein: CATNIKAGSTEAFF

V gene: TRBV20-1
D gene: -
clone size: -
J gene: TRBJ2-4
CDR3 DNA: TGCAGTGCTAGTGGCCCGGTCCCAGCTCCGAGTGGGGCCAAAAACATTCAGTACTTC
CDR3 protein: CSASGPVPAPSGAKNIQYF

V gene: TRBV20-1
D gene: -
clone size: -
J gene: TRBJ1-2
CDR3 DNA: TGCAGTGCTAGAGATCTCCGCGTACCCCGCTATGGCTACACCTTC
CDR3 protein: CSARDLRVPRYGYTF

V gene: TRBV29-1
D gene: -
clone size: few
J gene: TRBJ2-5
CDR3 DNA: TGCAGCGTTGCCCACAGCCAAGAGACCCAGTACTTC
CDR3 protein: CSVAHSQETQYF

V gene: TRBV6-2/TRBV6-3
D gene: TRBD2
clone size: -
J gene: TRBJ2-1
CDR3 DNA: TGTGCCAGCGTCTACCAACTCGGAGCGGGAGCGGCCAATGAGCAGTTCTTC
CDR3 protein: CASVYQLGAGAANEQFF

V gene: TRBV12-3/TRBV12-4
D gene: -
clone size: -
J gene: TRBJ2-3
CDR3 DNA: TGTGCCAGCAGTTCGGCAGCTAGCACAGATACGCAGTATTTT
CDR3 protein: CASSSAASTDTQYF

V gene: TRBV15
D gene: -
clone size: -
J gene: TRBJ2-1
CDR3 DNA: TGTGCCGCCAGCAGAGTCCGGGGGGCCAAGGTTTTTGAGCAGTTCTTC
CDR3 protein: CAASRVRGAKVFEQFF

V gene: TRBV5-4
D gene: TRBD2
clone size: -
J gene: TRBJ2-1
CDR3 DNA: TGTGCCAGCAGCCATCCCGGGACTCGGGGGGATGAGCAGTTCTTC
CDR3 protein: CASSHPGTRGDEQFF

V gene: TRBV20-1
D gene: TRBD2
clone size: many
J gene: TRBJ2-7
CDR3 DNA: TGCAGTGCTAGGGGACTAGCGGGAGACTACGAGCAGTACTTC
CDR3 protein: CSARGLAGDYEQYF

V gene: TRBV4-3
D gene: -
clone size: once
J gene: TRBJ1-3
CDR3 DNA: TGCGCCAGCAGCCCCGAGGAACTCTCTGGAAACACCATATATTTT
CDR3 protein: CASSPEELSGNTIYF

V gene: TRBV5-5
D gene: TRBD1
clone size: -
J gene: TRBJ1-1
CDR3 DNA: TGTGCCAGCAGCTCTGATATGGGACAGGGAAACACTGAAGCTTTCTTT
CDR3 protein: CASSSDMGQGNTEAFF

V gene: TRBV6-1
D gene: -
clone size: -
J gene: TRBJ1-2
CDR3 DNA: TGTGCCAGCAGTGAATCAGGGATCTATGGCTACACCTTC
CDR3 protein: CASSESGIYGYTF

V gene: TRBV29-1
D gene: -
clone size: -
J gene: TRBJ1-5
CDR3 DNA: TGCAGCGTTCAATCAAGGACTGATCAGCCCCAGCATTTT
CDR3 protein: CSVQSRTDQPQHF

V gene: TRBV7-2
D gene: -
clone size: -
J gene: TRBJ2-7
CDR3 DNA: TGTGCCAGCAGCTTAGCAGGGAGCCACGAGCAGTACTTC
CDR3 protein: CASSLAGSHEQYF

V gene: TRBV18
D gene: TRBD2
clone size: -
J gene: TRBJ2-3
CDR3 DNA: TGTGCCAGCTCACCGATTTTGGCTAGCGGCTCGGATACGCAGTATTTT
CDR3 protein: CASSPILASGSDTQYF

V gene: TRBV6-2/TRBV6-3
D gene: -
clone size: -
J gene: TRBJ1-5
CDR3 DNA: TGTGCCAGCAGTTACTACGGTAATAGCAATCAGCCCCAGCATTTT
CDR3 protein: CASSYYGNSNQPQHF

V gene: TRBV20-1
D gene: -
clone size: few
J gene: TRBJ1-1
CDR3 DNA: TGCAGTGCCCCGCCGGGGGGCCTTACTGAAGCTTTCTTT
CDR3 protein: CSAPPGGLTEAFF

V gene: TRBV7-9
D gene: -
clone size: -
J gene: TRBJ2-3
CDR3 DNA: TGTGCCGGCAGCTCCAGAAGAACGCAGTATTTT
CDR3 protein: CAGSSRRTQYF

V gene: TRBV4-1
D gene: -
clone size: -
J gene: TRBJ1-1
CDR3 DNA: TGCGCCAGCAGCCAAGTAGGACCAGCTTTCTTT
CDR3 protein: CASSQVGPAFF

V gene: TRBV12-3/TRBV12-4
D gene: -
clone size: many
J gene: TRBJ1-5
CDR3 DNA: TGTGCCAGCAGCTTGGCGAGAAATCAGCCCCAGCATTTT
CDR3 protein: CASSLARNQPQHF

V gene: TRBV9
D gene: -
clone size: -
J gene: TRBJ1-2
CDR3 DNA: TGTGCCAGCAGCGGAGGTGTGGGTAGACATGGCTACACCTTC
CDR3 protein: CASSGGVGRHGYTF

V gene: TRBV25-1
D gene: TRBD2
clone size: -
J gene: TRBJ2-3
CDR3 DNA: TGTGTCAGCAGTGAACCGGCTAGCGGGGGAGCGCAGTATTTT
CDR3 protein: CVSSEPASGGAQYF

V gene: TRBV12-3/TRBV12-4
D gene: -
clone size: many
J gene: TRBJ2-7
CDR3 DNA: TGTGCCAGCAGTTCTGGACGGGACTACGAGCAGTACTTC
CDR3 protein: CASSSGRDYEQYF

V gene: TRBV7-2
D gene: -
clone size: -
J gene: TRBJ2-1
CDR3 DNA: TGTGCCAGCAGACACAACAATGGGCAGTTCTTC
CDR3 protein: CASRHNNGQFF

V gene: TRBV24-1
D gene: -
clone size: few
J gene: TRBJ2-1
CDR3 DNA: TGTGCCACCAATGGCGGAGTCTCCTACAATGAGCAGTTCTTC
CDR3 protein: CATNGGVSYNEQFF

V gene: TRBV7-9
D gene: -
clone size: -
J gene: TRBJ2-5
CDR3 DNA: TGTGCCAGCAGCTTAGGTAGTAGCTCGGGCCAAGAGACCCAGTACTTC
CDR3 protein: CASSLGSSSGQETQYF

V gene: TRBV20-1
D gene: TRBD2
clone size: -
J gene: TRBJ2-1
CDR3 DNA: TGCAGTGTGGCGACTAGCCGAAGCTTCTACAGTGAGCAGTTCTTC
CDR3 protein: CSVATSRSFYSEQFF

V gene: TRBV6-5
D gene: -
clone size: few
J gene: TRBJ2-7
CDR3 DNA: TGTGCCAGCGGCAGGGACCTAAGCTCCTACGAGCAGTACTTC
CDR3 protein: CASGRDLSSYEQYF

V gene: TRBV24-1
D gene: -
clone size: -
J gene: TRBJ2-5
CDR3 DNA: TGTGCCACCAGTTCCGAATCGGGTTGGGAGACCCAGTACTTC
CDR3 protein: CATSSESGWETQYF

V gene: TRBV12-3/TRBV12-4
D gene: -
clone size: few
J gene: TRBJ2-7
CDR3 DNA: TGTGCCAGCAGTTACGGGAAAGACTACGAGCAGTACTTC
CDR3 protein: CASSYGKDYEQYF

V gene: TRBV4-1
D gene: -
clone size: -
J gene: TRBJ1-5
CDR3 DNA: TGCGCCAGCAGCCAAGAAGGACAGCATAGCAATCAGCCCCAGCATTTT
CDR3 protein: CASSQEGQHSNQPQHF

V gene: TRBV28
D gene: -
clone size: -
J gene: TRBJ2-1
CDR3 DNA: TGTGCCAGCAGTCCCTCCTGGCGGGGAGGCTACAATGAGCAGTTCTTC
CDR3 protein: CASSPSWRGGYNEQFF

V gene: TRBV30
D gene: -
clone size: few
J gene: TRBJ2-2
CDR3 DNA: TGTGCCTGTAGGGGGGGACAGGCGAACACCGGGGAGCTGTTTTTT
CDR3 protein: CACRGGQANTGELFF

V gene: TRBV6-1
D gene: TRBD1
clone size: -
J gene: TRBJ1-3
CDR3 DNA: TGTGCCAGCGGGGACAGGGGGAAAGGAAACACCATATATTTT
CDR3 protein: CASGDRGKGNTIYF

V gene: TRBV20-1
D gene: TRBD2
clone size: -
J gene: TRBJ2-1
CDR3 DNA: TGCAGTGCCGGCGCTAGCGGGAGGTACAATGAGCAGTTCTTC
CDR3 protein: CSAGASGRYNEQFF

V gene: TRBV24-1
D gene: -
clone size: -
J gene: TRBJ2-1
CDR3 DNA: TGTGCCACCAGGAGGGCGGGGGCAGGTGAGCAGTTCTTC
CDR3 protein: CATRRAGAGEQFF

V gene: TRBV7-2
D gene: TRBD2
clone size: few
J gene: TRBJ2-1
CDR3 DNA: TGTGCCAGCGATACCTACAAGAGCGGGAGTGAGCAGTTCTTC
CDR3 protein: CASDTYKSGSEQFF

V gene: TRBV4-3
D gene: -
clone size: many
J gene: TRBJ1-2
CDR3 DNA: TGCGCCAGCAGCGGGGACCGAGAACGTTTTAACTATGGCTACACCTTC
CDR3 protein: CASSGDRERFNYGYTF

V gene: TRBV5-1
D gene: TRBD2
clone size: many
J gene: TRBJ2-1
CDR3 DNA: TGCGCCAGCAGCTTGGGAACTAGCGGAGATCGGTGGCAGTTCTTC
CDR3 protein: CASSLGTSGDRWQFF

V gene: TRBV7-8
D gene: -
clone size: many
J gene: TRBJ1-4
CDR3 DNA: TGTGCCAGCAGCTTAGGAAGGACAGCAACTAATGAAAAACTGTTTTTT
CDR3 protein: CASSLGRTATNEKLFF

V gene: TRBV30
D gene: -
clone size: -
J gene: TRBJ1-5
CDR3 DNA: TGTGCCTGGAGTATTGAGGGCTCTCAGCCCCAGCATTTT
CDR3 protein: CAWSIEGSQPQHF